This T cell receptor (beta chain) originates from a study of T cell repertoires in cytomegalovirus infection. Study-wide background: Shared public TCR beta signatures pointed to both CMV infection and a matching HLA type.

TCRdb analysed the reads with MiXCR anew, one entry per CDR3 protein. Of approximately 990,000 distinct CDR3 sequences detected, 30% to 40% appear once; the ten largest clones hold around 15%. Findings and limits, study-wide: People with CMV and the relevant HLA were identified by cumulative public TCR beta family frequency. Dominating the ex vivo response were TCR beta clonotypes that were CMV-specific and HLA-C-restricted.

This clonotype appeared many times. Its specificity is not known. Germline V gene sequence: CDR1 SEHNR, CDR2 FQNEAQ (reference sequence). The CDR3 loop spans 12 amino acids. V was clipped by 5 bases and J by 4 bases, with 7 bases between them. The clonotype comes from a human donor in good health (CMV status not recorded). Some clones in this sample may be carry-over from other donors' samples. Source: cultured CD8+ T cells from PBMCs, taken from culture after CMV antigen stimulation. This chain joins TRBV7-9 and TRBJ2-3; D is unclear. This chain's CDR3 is CASSDFADTQYF. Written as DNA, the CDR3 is TGTGCCAGCAGCGATTTTGCAGATACGCAGTATTTT.